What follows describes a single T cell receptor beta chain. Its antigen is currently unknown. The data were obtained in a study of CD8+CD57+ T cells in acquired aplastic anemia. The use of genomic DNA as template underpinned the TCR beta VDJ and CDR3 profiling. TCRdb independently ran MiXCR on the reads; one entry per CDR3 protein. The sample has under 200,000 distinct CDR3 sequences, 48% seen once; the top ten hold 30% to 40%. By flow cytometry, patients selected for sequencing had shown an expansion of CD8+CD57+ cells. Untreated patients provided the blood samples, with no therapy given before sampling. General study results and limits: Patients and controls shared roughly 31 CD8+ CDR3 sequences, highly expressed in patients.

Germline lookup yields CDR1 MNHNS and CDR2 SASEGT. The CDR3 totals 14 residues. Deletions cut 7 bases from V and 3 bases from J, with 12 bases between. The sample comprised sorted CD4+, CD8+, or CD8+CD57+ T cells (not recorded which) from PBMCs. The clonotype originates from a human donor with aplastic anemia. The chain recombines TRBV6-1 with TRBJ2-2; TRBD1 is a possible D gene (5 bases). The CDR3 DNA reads TGTGCCAGCATCGCCAGGGCGGACACCGGGGAGCTGTTTTTT. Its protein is CASIARADTGELFF.